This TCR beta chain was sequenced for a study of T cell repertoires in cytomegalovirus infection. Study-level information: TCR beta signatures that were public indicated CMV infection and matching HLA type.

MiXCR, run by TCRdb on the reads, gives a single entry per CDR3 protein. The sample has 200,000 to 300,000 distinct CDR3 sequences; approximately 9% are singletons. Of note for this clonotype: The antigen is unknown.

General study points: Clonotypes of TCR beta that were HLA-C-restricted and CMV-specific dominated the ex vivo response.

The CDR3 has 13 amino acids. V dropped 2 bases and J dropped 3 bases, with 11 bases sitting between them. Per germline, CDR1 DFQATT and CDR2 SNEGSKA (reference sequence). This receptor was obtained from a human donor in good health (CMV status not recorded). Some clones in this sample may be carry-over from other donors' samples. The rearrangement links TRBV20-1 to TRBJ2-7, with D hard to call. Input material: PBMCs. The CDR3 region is CSARSPSNYEQYF. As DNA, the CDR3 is TGCAGTGCTAGAAGCCCGAGCAACTACGAGCAGTACTTC.